This TCR beta chain stems from a study of neurological immune-mediated disorders. This clonotype was counted at least ten times. With 10-nucleotide random UMIs included, cDNA was synthesized by 5'RACE. Every sequencing run generated over 160 million TCR-beta sequences from 15-18 subjects. TCRdb used MiXCR to reprocess the 5' RACE reads, holding one entry per CDR3 protein. The repertoire holds just under 40,000 distinct CDR3 sequences, 7% to 8.5% seen once, with under 6.5% in the top ten. The sample comprised CD4+ T cells from blood. The source of this sequence is a man between 50 and 59 years old in good health.

The CDR3 loop is CSVARDRGYGYTF. In DNA, the CDR3 is TGCAGCGTTGCGCGGGACAGGGGTTATGGCTACACCTTC. The chain combines TRBV29-1 with TRBJ1-2, with 10 bases matching TRBD1. The CDR3 covers 13 residues. The germline V gene encodes CDR1 SQVTM and CDR2 ANQGSEA. V was clipped by 4 bases and J by 5 bases; unmatched bases: 4.